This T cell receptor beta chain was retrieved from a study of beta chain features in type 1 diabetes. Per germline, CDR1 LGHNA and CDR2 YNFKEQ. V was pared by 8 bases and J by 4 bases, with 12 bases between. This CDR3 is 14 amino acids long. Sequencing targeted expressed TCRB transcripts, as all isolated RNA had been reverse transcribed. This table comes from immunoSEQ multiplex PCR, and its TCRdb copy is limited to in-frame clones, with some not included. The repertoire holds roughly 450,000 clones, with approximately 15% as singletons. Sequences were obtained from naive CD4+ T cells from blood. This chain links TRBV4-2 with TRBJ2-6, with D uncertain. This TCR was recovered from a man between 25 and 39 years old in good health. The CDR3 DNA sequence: TGTGCCAGCCGCGCCGAGGCAGGGGCCAACGTCCTGACTTTC. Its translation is CASRAEAGANVLTF.